Each of the 18 T cell receptor beta chains below was sequenced from the same sample in a study of shared clonotypes between healthy human individuals. Naive CD8 isolation took CD45RO-negative cells positively selected for CCR7 and excluded terminally differentiated effector memory CD45RA+ cells. Libraries were prepared by immunoSEQ multiplex PCR; TCRdb keeps only in-frame clonotypes and omits some of them. The repertoire has around 2,000,000 clones, about 95% of them found once; the top ten carry around 1.1%. Sequencing input: naive CD8+ T cells sorted from blood. These receptors came from a man between 18 and 35 years old in good health.

This chain links TRBV19 with TRBJ2-1, with D possibly being TRBD1 (5 bases). CDR1 and CDR2 from the germline V gene are LNHDA and SQIVND (reference sequence). The CDR3 sequence is 15 residues long. Trimming shortened V by 6 bases and J by 1 base, and 13 bases separated the two germline ends. CDR3 sequence (DNA): TGTGCCAGTAGCCAGGGTTCTGGTTCCTACAATGAGCAGTTCTTC. Its protein product is CASSQGSGSYNEQFF.

V gene TRBV29-1 combines with J gene TRBJ2-2; D is possibly TRBD1 (6 bases). CDR1 SQVTM and CDR2 ANQGSEA come from the germline V gene. The CDR3 length is 16 residues. Trimming removed 7 bases from V and 1 base from J, with 19 bases in between. CDR3 residues: CSALGNSGQNTGELFF. CDR3 nucleotide sequence: TGCAGCGCCCTAGGAAATTCGGGACAGAACACCGGGGAGCTGTTTTTT.

The chain joins TRBV6-6 to TRBJ1-2; 7 bases line up with TRBD1. This CDR3 has 13 residues. Germline V lookup: CDR1 MNHNY, CDR2 SVGAGI (reference sequence). The V segment lost 8 bases and the J segment 6 bases; nucleotides outside the gene matches: 9. The CDR3 region has the DNA TGTGCCAGCTCCTCCGGGACAGTGGATGGCTACACCTTC. It yields the protein CASSSGTVDGYTF.

V usage is TRBV19 and J usage is TRBJ2-2; weak D call: TRBD2 (6 bases). Looked up from germline, CDR1 is LNHDA and CDR2 is SQIVND (reference sequence). Trimming shortened V by 5 bases and J by 3 bases, and 19 bases separated the two germline ends. The CDR3 length is 17 residues. The CDR3 sequence: CASSSWRGLEDTGELFF. The CDR3 DNA reads as TGTGCCAGTAGTTCATGGCGGGGTCTGGAGGACACCGGGGAGCTGTTTTTT.

Of note for this clone: Other DNA variants within this sample encode the same CDR3. The chain is built from TRBV6-5 and TRBJ2-5; tentatively, D is TRBD1 (7 bases). CDR1 is MNHEY and CDR2 is SVGAGI in the germline V gene. The CDR3 covers 15 residues. V was cut by 0 bases and J by 4 bases, with 12 bases left in between. The CDR3, as DNA: TGTGCCAGCAGTTACTCAGGAGGGGGCCGAGAGACCCAGTACTTC. Its translation is CASSYSGGGRETQYF.

The V call is TRBV5-1, the J call TRBJ2-5; TRBD2 matches 12 bases. CDR1 SGHRS and CDR2 YFSETQ come from the germline V gene. The ends lost 4 bases at V and 2 bases at J; junction bases unmatched: 6. This CDR3 region has 16 residues. Written as DNA, the CDR3 is TGCGCCAGCAGCCAACGACTAGCGGGAGTGCAAGAGACCCAGTACTTC. Protein product: CASSQRLAGVQETQYF. Using reference TRBV5-1 and TRBJ2-5 for the parts outside the CDR3, the full variable domain is KAGVTQTPRYLIKTRGQQVTLSCSPISGHRSVSWYQQTPGQGLQFLFEYFSETQRNKGNFPGRFSGRQFSNSRSEMNVSTLELGDSALYLCASSQRLAGVQETQYFGPGTRLLVL.

The rearrangement uses TRBV2 and TRBJ2-3, with unresolved D. Trimming stripped 10 bases from V and 3 bases from J, with 11 bases between. CDR1 and CDR2 from the germline V gene are SNHLY and FYNNEI. The CDR3 extends over 12 amino acids. The CDR3: CATSGRTDTQYF. As DNA, the CDR3 is TGTGCCACGAGTGGTAGGACAGATACGCAGTATTTT.

This clone has only one observation. The J gene is TRBJ1-2, the V gene TRBV6-5, with D possibly being TRBD1 (5 bases). Germline V lookup: CDR1 MNHEY, CDR2 SVGAGI. V lost 4 bases, J lost 6 bases, and 15 bases lay in between. The CDR3 is 14 residues long. The CDR3 loop is CASSLQGALNGYTF. The CDR3 nucleotides are TGTGCCAGCAGTTTGCAAGGGGCGCTTAATGGCTACACCTTC.

V usage is TRBV4-2 and J usage is TRBJ2-7; no reliable D call. Germline V gene sequence: CDR1 LGHNA, CDR2 YNFKEQ. The CDR3 covers 13 residues. V lost 3 bases and J lost 2, with 8 bases in between. The CDR3 is CASSHGKTYEQYF. CDR3 in DNA: TGTGCCAGCAGCCATGGGAAGACCTACGAGCAGTACTTC.

The chain is built from TRBV7-9 and TRBJ2-7; the D is unclear. The CDR3 spans 15 residues. V shed 0 bases and J shed 2 bases, with 11 bases lying between them. Germline-derived CDR1 and CDR2 are SEHNR and FQNEAQ (reference sequence). The CDR3 DNA reads TGTGCCAGCAGCTTAGCGACATCAAAACCCTACGAGCAGTACTTC. It is translated as CASSLATSKPYEQYF.

V gene TRBV10-1 combines with J gene TRBJ2-7, with TRBD1 matching 9 bases. This CDR3 spans 13 amino acids. CDR1 and CDR2 (germline): WNHNN, SYGVQD (reference sequence). Trimming took 9 bases from V and 3 from J; bases not matched to a gene: 6. CDR3 sequence (DNA): TGCGCCAGTGCTCCGGGACAGGGCTACGAGCAGTACTTC. As protein: CASAPGQGYEQYF.

This chain uses TRBV7-6 with TRBJ2-2; TRBD1 aligns across 7 bases. V lost 5 bases and J lost 4; bases outside the gene matches: 7. From germline, CDR1 is SGHVS and CDR2 FNYEAQ. This CDR3 has 15 amino acids. As DNA, the CDR3 is TGTGCCAGCAGCGCACGACAGGGTGGCACCGGGGAGCTGTTTTTT. The encoded protein is CASSARQGGTGELFF.

The chain links TRBV28 to TRBJ2-7; D possibly matches TRBD1 or TRBD2 (6 bases each). This CDR3 is 13 amino acids long. Germline V gene data show CDR1 as MDHEN and CDR2 as SYDVKM. The V end was cut by 2 bases, the J end by 5 bases, with 10 bases between. CDR3 region: CASSLRGVHEQYF. The CDR3 bases are TGTGCCAGCAGTTTAAGGGGGGTCCACGAGCAGTACTTC.

For this clone: Other DNA sequences in the same sample also yield this CDR3. The rearrangement links TRBV6-5 to TRBJ2-7; D unclear. V shed 0 bases and J shed 1 base, with 7 bases lying between them. The CDR3 extends over 14 amino acids. Germline CDR1 reads MNHEY; CDR2 reads SVGAGI. The CDR3 coding sequence is TGTGCCAGCAGTTACTCGGCGGAATCCTACGAGCAGTACTTC. This encodes CASSYSAESYEQYF.

The chain links TRBV19 to TRBJ1-2, with D perhaps matching TRBD1 (5 bases). The CDR3 is made up of 16 amino acids. From germline, CDR1 is LNHDA and CDR2 SQIVND (reference sequence). The ends were cut back, 5 bases at V and 4 bases at J, with 20 bases in the middle. The CDR3 here is CASSPGPQVNSYGYTF. CDR3 DNA: TGTGCCAGTAGTCCGGGACCGCAGGTTAATAGCTATGGCTACACCTTC.

The CDR3 region is CASSGWTGVSYNEQFF. CDR3 coding DNA: TGTGCCAGCAGTGGATGGACAGGGGTCTCCTACAATGAGCAGTTCTTC. The J gene is TRBJ2-1, the V gene TRBV6-1; 9 bases are a match to TRBD1. V trimming: 4 bases; J trimming: 0 bases; junction bases outside the gene matches: 4. CDR3 size: 16 residues. Germline-derived CDR1 and CDR2 are MNHNS and SASEGT.

The chain links TRBV15 to TRBJ1-5, with 9 bases that match TRBD1. Germline CDR1 and CDR2: LNHNV and YYDKDF (reference sequence). V trimming: 6 bases; J trimming: 7 bases; junction bases outside the gene matches: 10. This CDR3 region has 15 residues. CDR3 DNA sequence: TGTGCCACCAGTTCGGACAGGGGAATGAGGCAGCCCCAGCATTTT. It translates to CATSSDRGMRQPQHF.

This chain connects TRBV9 to TRBJ2-3, with D possibly TRBD2 on 6 matching bases. Germline V gene sequence: CDR1 SGDLS, CDR2 YYNGEE. V dropped 4 bases and J dropped 2 bases, with 11 bases sitting between them. The CDR3 is made up of 14 amino acids. CDR3 sequence: CASSPGGTTDTQYF. CDR3 DNA sequence: TGTGCCAGCAGCCCCGGGGGTACCACAGATACGCAGTATTTT.